This entry lists 30 T cell receptor beta chains sequenced from one sample in a study of Ad26.COV2.S vaccination and SARS-CoV-2 variants. As to treatment: around 19 received Ad26.COV2.S at low or high dose, single or two shots; roughly five received placebo; per-sample allocation not given. Day 63 following the first vaccine or placebo injection was when the samples were taken. The method was immunoSEQ multiplex PCR; TCRdb's version includes in-frame clones alone and lacks a portion of them. The sample gives more than 300,000 clones, around 81% of which show up once; about 2.1% is in the top ten. Sequenced here: peripheral blood, sampled in a trial of Ad26.COV2.S vaccine versus placebo. All receptors derive from a person between 18 and 59 years old who received the Ad26.COV2.S COVID-19 vaccine or a placebo.

The rearrangement uses TRBV27 and TRBJ2-7, with D perhaps being TRBD1 or TRBD2 (5 bases each). The germline V and J ends were trimmed by 2 bases and 0 bases, with 5 bases remaining between them. The CDR3 spans 13 residues. In germline, CDR1 is MNHEY, CDR2 SMNVEV (reference sequence). The CDR3 is CASSLGTSYEQYF. The CDR3 DNA is TGTGCCAGCAGTTTAGGGACCTCCTACGAGCAGTACTTC.

The chain joins TRBV5-1 to TRBJ2-5, with TRBD2 identical over 9 bases. The CDR3 has 16 residues. Germline CDR1 SGHRS, CDR2 YFSETQ. V lost 1 base, J lost 4 bases, and 8 bases stayed unmatched. CDR3 protein: CASSLLGGGAGETQYF. As DNA, the CDR3 is TGCGCCAGCAGCTTGCTAGGCGGGGGGGCCGGAGAGACCCAGTACTTC.

V and J are TRBV3-1 (or the pseudogene TRBV3-2) and TRBJ1-1, with 7 bases identical to TRBD1. The trim removed 2 bases at V and 8 bases at J, leaving 2 bases unmatched. The CDR3 consists of 12 residues. Per the germline V gene, CDR1 is LGHDT and CDR2 is YNNKEL (reference sequence). CDR3 sequence reads: CASSQLDREAFF. The CDR3 DNA follows: TGTGCCAGCAGCCAACTGGACAGGGAAGCTTTCTTT.

The chain links TRBV30 to TRBJ1-4; D remains unclear. V was cut by 2 bases and J by 8 bases, with 12 bases left in between. This CDR3 is 13 amino acids long. Germline CDR1 and CDR2: GTSNPN and SVGIG (reference sequence). CDR3: CAWSTRPGEKLFF. DNA of the CDR3: TGTGCCTGGAGTACAAGGCCGGGGGAAAAACTGTTTTTT.

This chain joins TRBV28 and TRBJ1-5; 7 nucleotides agree with TRBD1. Germline CDR1 is MDHEN and CDR2 is SYDVKM. CDR3 size: 16 residues. The V gene end was trimmed by 2 bases and the J gene end by 2 bases; junction bases not matched to a gene: 6. CDR3 sequence (DNA): TGTGCCAGCAGTTTACTCGACAGGGTGGGCAATCAGCCCCAGCATTTT. Amino acids: CASSLLDRVGNQPQHF.

The V gene is TRBV7-2, the J gene TRBJ2-7; D gene ambiguous. CDR3 length: 16 amino acids. V was shortened by 5 bases and J by 1 base, with 18 bases between the two germline ends. Germline CDR1 SGHTA, CDR2 FQGNSA. The CDR3: CASSTTSDGYSYEQYF. The CDR3 DNA is TGTGCCAGCAGCACAACCTCGGACGGATATTCCTACGAGCAGTACTTC.

For the CDR3, the DNA is TGTGCCAGCAGTGTCAGTAGGGCAGGGGGCTCTTCTAATGAAAAACTGTTTTTT. Translated, it gives CASSVSRAGGSSNEKLFF. The chain uses TRBV2 and TRBJ1-4; 8 bases fit TRBD1. V lost 4 bases, J lost 3 bases, and 13 bases stayed unmatched. This CDR3 contains 18 residues. CDR1 is SNHLY, CDR2 FYNNEI, per germline.

The CDR3 loop is CASSIKTASGNTIYF. The CDR3 DNA reads TGTGCCAGTAGTATAAAAACAGCCTCTGGAAACACCATATATTTT. The V call is TRBV19, the J call TRBJ1-3; D unclear. This CDR3 has 15 residues. The germline V gene encodes CDR1 LNHDA and CDR2 SQIVND (reference sequence). With 2 bases removed from V and 0 bases from J, the gap between germline ends came to 8 bases.

The V gene is TRBV11-2, the J gene TRBJ2-7; 10 bases align to TRBD2. V lost 1 base and J lost 7; bases outside the gene matches: 7. This CDR3 comprises 15 residues. Germline values: CDR1 SGHAT, CDR2 FQNNGV. The CDR3 loop reads CASSLAAGGPGEQYF. The CDR3 bases are TGTGCCAGCAGCTTAGCAGCGGGGGGGCCGGGAGAGCAGTACTTC.

The chain recombines TRBV7-3 with TRBJ1-2; D uncertain. The CDR3 loop spans 13 amino acids. V lost 4 bases and J lost 5, with 11 bases in between. The V gene's germline CDR1 is SGHTA and CDR2 FQGTGA. The CDR3 DNA is TGTGCCAGCAGCTCCGCCGGCAGTTATGGCTACACCTTC. Encoded protein: CASSSAGSYGYTF. Full variable domain (missing parts from reference TRBV7-3 and TRBJ1-2): GAGVSQTPSNKVTEKGKYVELRCDPISGHTALYWYRQSLGQGPEFLIYFQGTGAADDSGLPNDRFFAVRPEGSVSTLKIQRTERGDSAVYLCASSSAGSYGYTFGSGTRLTVV.

The V gene is TRBV4-2, the J gene TRBJ1-6, with 9 bases identical to TRBD1. Germline V gene lookup returns CDR1 LGHNA and CDR2 YNFKEQ. J was trimmed by 0 bases and V by 0 bases; bases with no gene match: 9. The CDR3 totals 20 residues. CDR3 loop: CASSQEGGQGSSSYNSPLHF. The CDR3 DNA reads as TGTGCCAGCAGCCAAGAAGGGGGACAGGGATCTAGCTCCTATAATTCACCCCTCCACTTT.

The chain carries TRBV5-1 and TRBJ2-7, with 12 bases fitting TRBD1. V lost 4 bases, J lost 3 bases, and 5 bases stayed unmatched. The length of the CDR3 is 15 residues. CDR1 and CDR2 from the germline V gene are SGHRS and YFSETQ. CDR3 bases: TGCGCCAGCAGCCCCGGGACAGGGGGCAGCTACGAGCAGTACTTC. It encodes CASSPGTGGSYEQYF.

This clone occurred a few times. The chain joins TRBV7-9 to TRBJ1-6; the match to TRBD1 covers 12 bases. In germline, CDR1 is SEHNR, CDR2 FQNEAQ (reference sequence). V lost 6 bases, J lost 10 bases, and 13 bases stayed unmatched. The CDR3 loop spans 17 amino acids. The CDR3 DNA reads as TGTGCCAGCAGTCCACTCCCGGGACAGGGGGCGGAATCACCCCTCCACTTT. Its protein is CASSPLPGQGAESPLHF.

About this clone itself: Distinct nucleotide sequences in the sample also encode this CDR3. This chain joins TRBV9 and TRBJ1-3; no clear D. Germline CDR1 is SGDLS and CDR2 is YYNGEE. The ends were cut back, 0 bases at V and 0 bases at J, with 10 bases in the middle. The CDR3 loop spans 16 amino acids. The CDR3 DNA follows: TGTGCCAGCAGCGTAGTTGGTACAGTCTCTGGAAACACCATATATTTT. Residues: CASSVVGTVSGNTIYF.

The chain employs TRBV3-1 (or the pseudogene TRBV3-2) and TRBJ1-2, with 10 bases lining up with TRBD1. Germline V CDR1 and CDR2: LGHDT, YNNKEL (reference sequence). V lost 0 bases to trimming and J lost 8 bases; unmatched junction nucleotides: 3. The CDR3 has 14 amino acids. The CDR3 here is CASSQDTTGGGYTF. CDR3 sequence (DNA): TGTGCCAGCAGCCAAGATACGACAGGGGGCGGCTACACCTTC.

V is TRBV19 and J is TRBJ2-3; 9 bases align to TRBD1. The V and J ends lost 8 bases and 5 bases, in that order; junction bases with no gene match: 5. Germline lookup yields CDR1 LNHDA and CDR2 SQIVND (reference sequence). CDR3 length: 13 amino acids. The CDR3 sequence: CASQQGAGDTQYF. The DNA for the CDR3 is TGTGCCAGTCAACAGGGGGCGGGAGATACGCAGTATTTT. The variable domain in full, completed from reference TRBV19 and TRBJ2-3, reads DGGITQSPKYLFRKEGQNVTLSCEQNLNHDAMYWYRQDPGQGLRLIYYSQIVNDFQKGDIAEGYSVSREKKESFPLTVTSAQKNPTAFYLCASQQGAGDTQYFGPGTRLTVL.

This chain joins TRBV28 and TRBJ2-1; D remains ambiguous. CDR1 is MDHEN, CDR2 SYDVKM, per germline. V lost 5 bases and J lost 6, with 23 bases in between. The CDR3 sequence is 17 residues long. CDR3 sequence (DNA): TGTGCCAGCAGTACTTATGGCGGCCGGCCGTTGGGCAATGAGCAGTTCTTC. This gives the protein CASSTYGGRPLGNEQFF. Looking up the rest from reference TRBV28 and TRBJ2-1 gives the full variable domain: DVKVTQSSRYLVKRTGEKVFLECVQDMDHENMFWYRQDPGLGLRLIYFSYDVKMKEKGDIPEGYSVSREKKERFSLILESASTNQTSMYLCASSTYGGRPLGNEQFFGPGTRLTVL.

This chain links TRBV7-2 with TRBJ1-2, with TRBD1 matching over 8 bases. Germline CDR1 reads SGHTA; CDR2 reads FQGNSA. The trim removed 1 base at V and 3 bases at J, leaving 4 bases unmatched. CDR3 length: 15 amino acids. CDR3 nucleotides: TGTGCCAGCAGCTTAGACCAGGGGGCGTACTATGGCTACACCTTC. This gives the protein CASSLDQGAYYGYTF.

The rearrangement links TRBV12-3 or TRBV12-4 to TRBJ1-2, with D unclear. V lost 3 bases and J lost 0, with 5 bases in between. This CDR3 has 13 amino acids. CDR3 region: CASSFNPNYGYTF. In DNA form, the CDR3 reads TGTGCCAGCAGTTTTAACCCTAACTATGGCTACACCTTC.

The V and J genes are TRBV27 and TRBJ2-7; a possible D gene is TRBD1 (5 bases). This CDR3 contains 13 residues. V shed 8 bases and J shed 0 bases, with 11 bases lying between them. Germline V gives CDR1 MNHEY, CDR2 SMNVEV (reference sequence). Here the CDR3 reads CASSWGLSYEQYF. Here the CDR3 DNA reads TGTGCCAGCTCGTGGGGCCTCTCCTACGAGCAGTACTTC.

The chain links TRBV11-2 to TRBJ2-7, with D unclear. Germline CDR1 is SGHAT and CDR2 is FQNNGV. The CDR3 contains 13 residues. Trimming took 3 bases from V and 5 from J, leaving 11 bases between them. CDR3 in DNA: TGTGCCAGCAGCTTTTCCGGGCCCAACGAGCAGTACTTC. Translation: CASSFSGPNEQYF. Full variable domain (remainder filled in from reference TRBV11-2 and TRBJ2-7): EAGVAQSPRYKIIEKRQSVAFWCNPISGHATLYWYQQILGQGPKLLIQFQNNGVVDDSQLPKDRFSAERLKGVDSTLKIQPAKLEDSAVYLCASSFSGPNEQYFGPGTRLTVT.

The V call is TRBV18, the J call TRBJ2-1; maybe TRBD2 (6 bases). This CDR3 has 16 amino acids. The V and J ends lost 3 bases and 4 bases respectively, with 16 bases between them. CDR1 is KGHSH and CDR2 is LQKENI in the germline V gene. CDR3 sequence (DNA): TGTGCCAGCTCACCGGTGACTAGTTTTAGGTACAATGAGCAGTTCTTC. As protein: CASSPVTSFRYNEQFF.

This clone was picked up many times. This chain joins TRBV28 and TRBJ1-2; D might be TRBD1 (6 bases). The length of the CDR3 is 15 residues. Trimming left V 2 bases short and J 2 bases short, with 12 bases between. Germline CDR1 and CDR2: MDHEN and SYDVKM. The CDR3 nucleotides are TGTGCCAGCAGTTTACGGACAGTACCCAACTATGGCTACACCTTC. It encodes CASSLRTVPNYGYTF.

The chain is built from TRBV7-6 and TRBJ1-2; D perhaps matches TRBD1 (6 bases). The CDR3 extends over 15 amino acids. The germline V gene has CDR1 SGHVS and CDR2 FNYEAQ. Deletions cut 5 bases from V and 2 bases from J, with 15 bases between. CDR3 in DNA: TGTGCCAGCAGCCCCGGACCTGGACAGAACTATGGCTACACCTTC. Protein product: CASSPGPGQNYGYTF.

The chain carries TRBV6-6 and TRBJ1-5; 7 bases fit TRBD1. The length of the CDR3 is 16 residues. Unmatched junction bases numbered 5, after V lost 2 bases and J lost 1 base. Germline CDR1 reads MNHNY; CDR2 reads SVGAGI (reference sequence). The CDR3 sequence: CASSYTGQSSNQPQHF. Written as DNA, the CDR3 is TGTGCCAGCAGTTACACGGGACAGTCAAGCAATCAGCCCCAGCATTTT.

The table lists this clone with a count of one. The chain carries TRBV5-1 and TRBJ2-7; D uncertain. Germline loops: CDR1 SGHRS, CDR2 YFSETQ. With 4 bases removed from V and 3 bases from J, the gap between germline ends came to 8 bases. The CDR3 loop spans 12 amino acids. The CDR3 region is CASSPPGYEQYF. The CDR3 nucleotides read TGCGCCAGCAGCCCGCCGGGCTACGAGCAGTACTTC.

The V gene is TRBV7-6, the J gene TRBJ1-5; 8 nucleotides match TRBD1. This CDR3 comprises 16 residues. Germline CDR1 is SGHVS and CDR2 is FNYEAQ. The ends lost 1 base at V and 7 bases at J; junction bases unmatched: 9. CDR3 in amino acids: CASSLETGASIQPQHF. The CDR3 region has the DNA TGTGCCAGCAGCTTAGAGACAGGGGCTTCCATCCAGCCCCAGCATTTT.

The rearrangement uses TRBV19 and TRBJ2-3; 10 nucleotides match TRBD2. The CDR3 is made up of 16 amino acids. V gave up 5 bases and J gave up 5 bases; unmatched junction bases: 10. Germline CDR1 LNHDA, CDR2 SQIVND (reference sequence). The CDR3 region has the DNA TGTGCCAGTAGTCGGCTAGCGGGGGCTGGGGTAGATACGCAGTATTTT. Protein product: CASSRLAGAGVDTQYF.

The rearrangement uses TRBV7-9 and TRBJ2-7; D is unresolved. Germline V lookup: CDR1 SEHNR, CDR2 FQNEAQ (reference sequence). Between the trimmed V and J ends, which lost 4 bases and 6 bases, there was a span of 7 bases. This CDR3 region has 11 residues. CDR3 amino acids: CASSSSLEQYF. In nucleotides, the CDR3 is TGTGCCAGCAGCTCAAGCCTCGAGCAGTACTTC.

The chain joins TRBV21-1 to TRBJ1-6. TRBV21-1 is termed a pseudogene. This CDR3 region has 14 residues. As DNA, the CDR3 is TGTGCCAGCAGCTACCAGAAAGAAGCTCCACCCCTCCACTTT. Its translation is CASSYQKEAPPLHF.